Listed below are T cell receptor beta chains from one sample, sequenced in a study of blood T cell repertoires in COVID-19. Sequencing used immunoSEQ multiplex PCR; TCRdb keeps in-frame clones, though not all of them. In the table there are about 210,000 clones, roughly four fifths of which are singletons. The material sequenced was peripheral blood. These receptors came from a woman in her thirties or forties with active or convalescent COVID-19. CDR3s include the opening cysteine and the closing phenylalanine or tryptophan. D genes are given only for firm matches. A clone size is listed for some rows: how often the clone was seen (once, few, many), or a class if it is expanded.

J	V	size	D	CDR3	DNA
TRBJ1-6	TRBV2	-	-	CASREGGAAESPLHF	TGTGCCAGCAGAGAGGGGGGGGCGGCGGAATCACCCCTCCACTTT
TRBJ2-7	TRBV11-3	-	TRBD1	CASSFRQGVYEQYF	TGTGCCAGCAGCTTCCGACAGGGAGTATACGAGCAGTACTTC
TRBJ2-1	TRBV7-3	-	TRBD2	CASSLTSGAYNEQFF	TGTGCCAGCAGCTTAACAAGCGGGGCTTACAATGAGCAGTTCTTC
TRBJ2-1	TRBV18	-	-	CASSPGLLNEQFF	TGTGCCAGCTCACCAGGACTTCTCAATGAGCAGTTCTTC
TRBJ1-1	TRBV30	-	TRBD1	CAWSVPGRGPEAFF	TGTGCCTGGAGTGTACCTGGCAGGGGGCCTGAAGCTTTCTTT
TRBJ1-1	TRBV6-6	-	-	CASSPLRGVNGTEAFF	TGTGCCAGCAGTCCCCTCAGGGGCGTAAACGGCACTGAAGCTTTCTTT
TRBJ2-1	TRBV6-1	once	TRBD1	CASSDPRGTGLPNEQFF	TGTGCCAGCAGTGATCCTCGGGGGACAGGGCTTCCCAATGAGCAGTTCTTC
TRBJ2-5	TRBV20-1	-	TRBD2	CSASGGGVAGYQETQYF	TGCAGTGCTAGTGGGGGTGGGGTAGCGGGGTATCAAGAGACCCAGTACTTC
TRBJ2-5	TRBV3-1/TRBV3-2	-	-	CASSQDTKTQYF	TGTGCCAGCAGCCAAGACACAAAGACCCAGTACTTC
TRBJ1-2	TRBV7-2	-	-	CASSSRGGGDYGYTF	TGTGCCAGCAGCTCCCGAGGGGGGGGTGACTATGGCTACACCTTC
TRBJ2-3	TRBV7-2	-	TRBD1	CASSYPGQAVTSTDTQYF	TGTGCCAGCAGCTACCCGGGACAGGCGGTAACTAGCACAGATACGCAGTATTTT
TRBJ1-5	TRBV27	-	-	CASSLKRGVSNQPQHF	TGTGCCAGCAGTTTAAAGCGGGGGGTTAGCAATCAGCCCCAGCATTTT
TRBJ1-5	TRBV18	-	-	CASSLRGGRSQPQHF	TGTGCCAGCTCACTAAGAGGGGGACGGAGTCAGCCCCAGCATTTT
TRBJ2-3	TRBV4-3	-	-	CASSQTADTQYF	TGCGCCAGCAGCCAAACAGCAGATACGCAGTATTTT
TRBJ2-7	TRBV14	-	-	CASSQGPGTYEQYF	TGTGCCAGCAGCCAAGGTCCGGGAACCTACGAGCAGTACTTC
TRBJ2-5	TRBV24-1	-	TRBD1	CATSDPNLTGQETQYF	TGTGCCACCAGTGATCCCAATTTGACAGGGCAAGAGACCCAGTACTTC
TRBJ2-2	TRBV5-6	-	-	CASSLVAGTGELFF	TGTGCCAGCAGCTTGGTTGCGGGCACCGGGGAGCTGTTTTTT
TRBJ2-7	TRBV30	-	TRBD1	CAWSAGTGVLYEQYF	TGTGCCTGGAGTGCCGGGACAGGGGTTTTGTACGAGCAGTACTTC
TRBJ1-2	TRBV30	-	TRBD1	CAWTPPGQGRGYTF	TGTGCCTGGACCCCCCCGGGACAGGGGCGTGGCTACACCTTC
TRBJ2-1	TRBV6-5	-	TRBD2	CASREREGYNEQFF	TGTGCCAGCAGGGAGCGGGAGGGGTACAATGAGCAGTTCTTC
TRBJ1-1	TRBV10-1	-	-	CASSESGVGRTEAFF	TGCGCCAGCAGTGAGTCTGGGGTCGGGAGGACTGAAGCTTTCTTT
TRBJ2-1	TRBV7-9	-	-	CASSPLTGYNEQFF	TGTGCCAGCAGCCCCTTGACAGGATACAATGAGCAGTTCTTC
TRBJ1-6	TRBV7-9	-	TRBD1	CASSLVDRGDSPLHF	TGTGCCAGCAGCTTAGTCGACAGGGGTGATTCACCCCTCCACTTT
TRBJ1-1	TRBV5-4	once	-	CASSVLLTGGGIEAFF	TGTGCCAGCAGCGTCCTACTAACGGGGGGAGGAATTGAAGCTTTCTTT
TRBJ1-1	TRBV11-3	-	-	CASTVKPARGDSEAFF	TGTGCCAGCACCGTAAAGCCGGCGAGAGGGGACTCTGAAGCTTTCTTT
TRBJ2-1	TRBV15	-	TRBD2	CATSRDLAGEQFF	TGTGCCACCAGCAGAGATCTAGCGGGTGAGCAGTTCTTC
TRBJ1-1	TRBV27	-	-	CASSLSAGDLDTEAFF	TGTGCCAGCAGTTTATCGGCAGGGGATTTGGACACTGAAGCTTTCTTT
TRBJ1-1	TRBV7-7	-	-	CASSLDRNTEAFF	TGTGCTAGCAGCCTCGACAGGAACACTGAAGCTTTCTTT
TRBJ2-7	TRBV6-6	-	-	CASRHSYEQYF	TGTGCCAGCAGACACTCCTACGAGCAGTACTTC
TRBJ1-4	TRBV5-1	-	-	CASSLFQGNEKLFF	TGCGCCAGCAGCTTGTTTCAGGGGAATGAAAAACTGTTTTTT
TRBJ2-1	TRBV30	few	-	CAWRTRLEDYNEQFF	TGTGCCTGGAGGACAAGACTAGAAGACTACAATGAGCAGTTCTTC
TRBJ1-1	TRBV18	few	TRBD1	CASSPLTGELTEAFF	TGTGCCAGCTCACCACTAACAGGGGAGTTGACTGAAGCTTTCTTT
TRBJ1-2	TRBV21-1	-	-	CASRGEGQGCDGYTF	TGTGCCAGCAGAGGGGAGGGACAGGGGTGCGATGGCTACACCTTC
TRBJ1-2	TRBV11-2	-	TRBD1	CASSLRPGQLSYGYTF	TGTGCCAGCAGCCTGAGACCGGGACAGCTGTCTTATGGCTACACCTTC
TRBJ2-3	TRBV21-1	-	-	CASSNAPLRECGTDTQYF	TGTGCCAGCAGCAATGCACCCCTGAGGGAGTGCGGCACAGATACGCAGTATTTT
TRBJ1-4	TRBV10-3	-	TRBD1	CAISPDRGQGEKLFF	TGTGCCATCAGTCCCGACAGGGGGCAGGGTGAAAAACTGTTTTTT
TRBJ1-6	TRBV28	many	-	CASSFATAPDSPLHF	TGTGCCAGCAGTTTTGCCACCGCCCCGGATTCACCCCTCCACTTT
TRBJ2-3	TRBV7-2	-	-	CASSLGRGRISDTQYF	TGTGCCAGCAGCTTAGGGAGGGGGCGTATATCAGATACGCAGTATTTT
TRBJ1-2	TRBV4-3	-	-	CASSQVADTNYGYTF	TGCGCCAGCAGCCAAGTAGCAGATACTAACTATGGCTACACCTTC
TRBJ2-3	TRBV4-2	-	-	CASSRTDTSTDTQYF	TGTGCCAGCAGCCGGACGGACACTAGCACAGATACGCAGTATTTT
TRBJ2-3	TRBV12-3/TRBV12-4	once	-	CASSLGGTNTQYF	TGTGCCAGCAGTTTAGGCGGGACGAATACGCAGTATTTT
TRBJ1-6	TRBV19	-	-	CASRSHSQGRNSPLHF	TGTGCCAGTAGGTCCCACAGTCAGGGTAGGAATTCACCCCTCCACTTT
TRBJ2-2	TRBV30	-	TRBD2	CARKTSGSTANTGELFF	TGTGCCCGTAAGACTAGCGGGAGTACCGCCAACACCGGGGAGCTGTTTTTT
TRBJ2-1	TRBV4-1	-	-	CASSQDLADSSNEQFF	TGCGCCAGCAGCCAAGATCTTGCCGACTCTAGCAATGAGCAGTTCTTC
TRBJ2-7	TRBV7-2	-	TRBD2	CASSFSGGTAYEQYF	TGTGCCAGCAGCTTTAGCGGGGGCACGGCCTACGAGCAGTACTTC
TRBJ1-6	TRBV9	-	-	CASSPRTNHNSPLHF	TGTGCCAGCAGCCCAAGGACAAACCATAATTCACCCCTCCACTTT
TRBJ2-3	TRBV28	once	-	CATRQSTDTQYF	TGTGCCACCAGACAGAGCACAGATACGCAGTATTTT
TRBJ2-1	TRBV7-3	few	-	CASSSGADNEQFF	TGTGCCAGCAGCTCTGGGGCTGACAATGAGCAGTTCTTC
TRBJ2-1	TRBV7-3	-	-	CASSLYQGYNEQFF	TGTGCCAGCAGCTTATATCAGGGATACAATGAGCAGTTCTTC
TRBJ2-3	TRBV2	-	-	CASRVAESTDTQYF	TGTGCCAGCAGGGTAGCGGAAAGCACAGATACGCAGTATTTT
TRBJ1-2	TRBV19	-	TRBD1	CASRWTGALTRYGYTF	TGTGCCAGTAGGTGGACAGGGGCCCTCACCCGCTATGGCTACACCTTC
TRBJ2-5	TRBV6-5	-	-	CASRRTLEETQYF	TGTGCCAGCAGGCGGACTTTAGAAGAGACCCAGTACTTC
TRBJ2-7	TRBV4-2	few	TRBD2	CASSHGIAGGTYEQYF	TGTGCCAGCAGCCATGGCATAGCGGGAGGTACCTACGAGCAGTACTTC
TRBJ1-1	TRBV19	-	-	CASSIPWAGVHSEAFF	TGTGCCAGTAGTATCCCCTGGGCAGGGGTACACTCTGAAGCTTTCTTT